This T cell receptor (beta chain) comes out of a study of T cells in Graves' hyperthyroidism and ophthalmopathy. This clonotype was detected ten times or more. Amplification targeted TCR beta CDR3 regions from RNA transcripts. The TCR CDR3 first-round RT-PCR relied on the HTBI primer set. TCRdb re-called the multiplex PCR reads with MiXCR, one entry per CDR3 protein. The data hold 500,000 to 600,000 distinct CDR3 sequences, with under 60% observed a single time. The CDR3 runs 18 residues. V shed 4 bases, J shed 0 bases, and the junction held 11 bases outside the gene matches. The material sequenced was peripheral blood or thyroid tissue (not recorded which). The clonotype comes from an adult woman with Graves' disease, either hyperthyroidism or ophthalmopathy (not recorded which). The rearrangement links TRBV12-3 or TRBV12-4 to TRBJ1-4; 7 bases align to TRBD1. This CDR3 is CASSSGHGTVSTNEKLFF. The CDR3 DNA reads as TGTGCCAGCAGTTCGGGGCACGGGACAGTGTCAACTAATGAAAAACTGTTTTTT.